Following are 14 T cell receptor beta chains from one sample sequenced in a study of blood T cell repertoires in COVID-19. Produced via immunoSEQ multiplex PCR; TCRdb's table is partial and in-frame only. The repertoire holds 110,000 or so clones, with 86% as singletons. The sample taken for sequencing was peripheral blood. The receptors come from a man in his sixties or seventies who had recovered from COVID-19.

This clone showed up just a few times. The chain uses TRBV5-4 and TRBJ2-7; the match to TRBD1 covers 9 bases. CDR3 size: 14 residues. Germline CDR1 SGHNT, CDR2 YYREEE (reference sequence). V trimming: 7 bases; J trimming: 3 bases; junction bases outside the gene matches: 8. In DNA, the CDR3 is TGTGCCAGCGCTAAAGGGACAGGGAACTACGAGCAGTACTTC. Translated, it gives CASAKGTGNYEQYF.

The chain is built from TRBV19 and TRBJ2-7, with D perhaps TRBD1 (6 bases). Looked up from germline, CDR1 is LNHDA and CDR2 is SQIVND (reference sequence). The CDR3 consists of 16 residues. Between the trimmed V and J ends, which lost 5 bases and 3 bases, there was a span of 20 bases. In DNA, the CDR3 is TGTGCCAGTAGTGCCCCGACAGATCAAGGGGGCTACGAGCAGTACTTC. Protein: CASSAPTDQGGYEQYF.

V and J are TRBV2 and TRBJ2-7, with 8 bases fitting TRBD1. The CDR3 is 14 amino acids. CDR1 and CDR2 (germline): SNHLY, FYNNEI. Trimming took 6 bases from V and 3 from J; bases not matched to a gene: 7. CDR3 coding DNA: TGTGCCAGCAGCCTACAGGGGGAGAACTACGAGCAGTACTTC. Translating gives CASSLQGENYEQYF.

The J gene is TRBJ2-6, the V gene TRBV5-1; TRBD1 aligns across 8 bases. This CDR3 is 20 amino acids long. The ends lost 4 bases at V and 0 bases at J; junction bases unmatched: 15. From germline, CDR1 is SGHRS and CDR2 YFSETQ. The chain's CDR3 is CASSPLGDRGSISGANVLTF. For the CDR3, the DNA is TGCGCCAGCAGCCCCCTCGGTGACAGGGGTTCAATCTCTGGGGCCAACGTCCTGACTTTC. The full variable domain, in which reference TRBV5-1 and TRBJ2-6 provide the parts outside the CDR3, is KAGVTQTPRYLIKTRGQQVTLSCSPISGHRSVSWYQQTPGQGLQFLFEYFSETQRNKGNFPGRFSGRQFSNSRSEMNVSTLELGDSALYLCASSPLGDRGSISGANVLTFGAGSRLTVL.

J is TRBJ2-7 and V is TRBV5-1, with D maybe TRBD1 (6 bases). Trimming stripped 5 bases from V and 6 bases from J, with 12 bases between. This CDR3 has 12 amino acids. CDR1 is SGHRS and CDR2 is YFSETQ in the germline V gene. This CDR3 is CASSEQGSEQYF. DNA for the CDR3: TGCGCCAGCAGTGAACAGGGATCCGAGCAGTACTTC.

V and J are TRBV24-1 and TRBJ2-7; 8 nucleotides match TRBD1. The V gene end was trimmed by 3 bases and the J gene end by 0 bases; junction bases not matched to a gene: 6. Germline CDR1 KGHDR, CDR2 SFDVKD. This CDR3 has 16 amino acids. The CDR3 loop is CATSDDPGTGSYEQYF. In nucleotides, the CDR3 is TGTGCCACCAGTGATGATCCCGGGACAGGCTCCTACGAGCAGTACTTC.

V usage is TRBV11-3 and J usage is TRBJ2-3, with 16 nucleotides matching TRBD2. With 4 bases clipped from V and 4 bases from J, the junction kept 11 bases outside the gene matches. The germline V gene encodes CDR1 SGHNT and CDR2 YENEEA. The CDR3 loop spans 19 amino acids. DNA for the CDR3: TGTGCCAGCAGCTCCCAAAGGGGGACTAGCGGGGGGGCAGCAGATACGCAGTATTTT. Amino acids: CASSSQRGTSGGAADTQYF.

This clone has a handful of counts. The genes are TRBV4-1 and TRBJ1-5; a weak D match, TRBD1 (6 bases). The V end lost 5 bases, the J end lost 5 bases, and 13 bases lay between the germline ends. The CDR3 consists of 14 residues. CDR1 MGHRA and CDR2 YSYEKL come from the germline V gene. The chain's CDR3 is CASSFNRVDQPQHF. The CDR3 bases are TGCGCCAGCAGCTTTAACAGGGTAGATCAGCCCCAGCATTTT.

The rearrangement links TRBV4-2 to TRBJ2-3; the match to TRBD2 covers 13 bases. The trim removed 2 bases at V and 0 bases at J, leaving 2 bases unmatched. The CDR3 has 17 amino acids. Germline-derived CDR1 and CDR2 are LGHNA and YNFKEQ. The CDR3 loop reads CASSQRLAGGSTDTQYF. As DNA, the CDR3 is TGTGCCAGCAGCCAAAGACTAGCGGGAGGAAGCACAGATACGCAGTATTTT.

The V call is TRBV20-1, the J call TRBJ1-1, with D perhaps TRBD1 (5 bases). The V end lost 3 bases, the J end lost 11 bases, and 13 bases lay between the germline ends. The CDR3 extends over 11 amino acids. Germline V gives CDR1 DFQATT, CDR2 SNEGSKA (reference sequence). In DNA form, the CDR3 reads TGCAGTGCTAGGCACCGGGGGGAGGCTTTCTTT. Translated: CSARHRGEAFF.

The chain couples TRBV28 to TRBJ2-7; D gene uncertain. The CDR3 sequence is 13 residues long. Per germline, CDR1 MDHEN and CDR2 SYDVKM. V lost 2 bases, J lost 2 bases, and 7 bases lay in between. CDR3 sequence: CASSLNSPYEQYF. In nucleotides, the CDR3 is TGTGCCAGCAGTTTAAACAGCCCCTACGAGCAGTACTTC.

This chain connects TRBV5-1 to TRBJ1-4; TRBD1 matches 9 bases. In germline, CDR1 is SGHRS, CDR2 YFSETQ. There are 14 residues in the CDR3. V shed 4 bases and J 8 bases; nucleotides not matched to a gene: 6. In DNA, the CDR3 is TGCGCCAGCAGCGAGGGACAGGGTGGGGAAAAACTGTTTTTT. It yields the protein CASSEGQGGEKLFF.

This clone was recorded only once. The V gene is TRBV5-1, the J gene TRBJ2-1; the match to TRBD2 covers 9 bases. The CDR3 has 14 residues. Trimming cost V 4 bases and J 5 bases; bases outside gene matches: 4. The V gene's germline CDR1 is SGHRS and CDR2 YFSETQ. CDR3 in DNA: TGCGCCAGCAGCCCCTTAGCGGGAGACAATGAGCAGTTCTTC. Translation gives CASSPLAGDNEQFF.

This chain uses TRBV3-1 (or the pseudogene TRBV3-2) with TRBJ1-5; tentatively, D is TRBD1 (5 bases). Germline CDR1 reads LGHDT; CDR2 reads YNNKEL (reference sequence). Between the trimmed V and J ends, which lost 4 bases and 5 bases, there was a span of 12 bases. This CDR3 has 14 residues. CDR3 residues: CASSPWGEDQPQHF. Here the CDR3 DNA reads TGTGCCAGCAGCCCGTGGGGGGAGGATCAGCCCCAGCATTTT.